This is a list of T cell receptor beta chains from one sample in a study of shared clonotypes between healthy human individuals. The repertoire was sequenced with immunoSEQ multiplex PCR; TCRdb's copy has only in-frame clones and lacks some. The sample contains 1.4 million to 1.5 million clones, approximately 96% of which appear only once. The sample consisted of naive CD4+ T cells sorted from blood. These receptors were obtained from a young man in good health. Both conserved end residues are part of each CDR3. A D gene is named only where the DNA matches it firmly. Clone size is stated in some rows and not others, as once, few, many or a class when expanded.

cdr3_length: 14; j_call: TRBJ2-5; clone_size: NA; v_call: TRBV7-8; d_call: NA; cdr3_aa: CASSLEPSRETQYF; cdr3_nt: TGTGCCAGCAGCCTCGAACCGAGCCGGGAGACCCAGTACTTC
cdr3_length: 16; j_call: TRBJ2-5; clone_size: NA; v_call: TRBV6-4; d_call: NA; cdr3_aa: CASSDFKQVWGETQYF; cdr3_nt: TGTGCCAGCAGTGACTTTAAACAGGTGTGGGGAGAGACCCAGTACTTC
cdr3_length: 16; j_call: TRBJ2-5; clone_size: NA; v_call: TRBV2; d_call: NA; cdr3_aa: CASSHGQTVVGETQYF; cdr3_nt: TGTGCCAGCAGCCATGGACAGACAGTGGTGGGAGAGACCCAGTACTTC
cdr3_length: 15; j_call: TRBJ2-5; clone_size: NA; v_call: TRBV18; d_call: NA; cdr3_aa: CASSQLQGSRETQYF; cdr3_nt: TGTGCCAGCTCACAACTACAGGGCAGTAGAGAGACCCAGTACTTC
cdr3_length: 16; j_call: TRBJ2-1; clone_size: NA; v_call: TRBV11-3; d_call: TRBD2; cdr3_aa: CASSQGGLASYNEQFF; cdr3_nt: TGTGCCAGCAGCCAAGGGGGACTAGCGTCTTACAATGAGCAGTTCTTC
cdr3_length: 12; j_call: TRBJ2-7; clone_size: NA; v_call: TRBV7-8; d_call: NA; cdr3_aa: CASSSGVYEQYF; cdr3_nt: TGTGCCAGCAGCTCTGGAGTCTACGAGCAGTACTTC
cdr3_length: 16; j_call: TRBJ2-7; clone_size: NA; v_call: TRBV28; d_call: TRBD1; cdr3_aa: CASRLSTGKETYEQYF; cdr3_nt: TGTGCCAGCAGACTCTCGACAGGGAAGGAAACCTACGAGCAGTACTTC
cdr3_length: 13; j_call: TRBJ1-5; clone_size: once; v_call: TRBV9; d_call: NA; cdr3_aa: CASSVAPGQPQHF; cdr3_nt: TGTGCCAGCAGCGTAGCCCCAGGTCAGCCCCAGCATTTT
cdr3_length: 19; j_call: TRBJ2-7; clone_size: NA; v_call: TRBV19; d_call: NA; cdr3_aa: CASSIVGSAGPVPAYEQYF; cdr3_nt: TGTGCCAGTAGTATAGTTGGCTCTGCCGGACCCGTCCCCGCCTACGAGCAGTACTTC
cdr3_length: 15; j_call: TRBJ2-7; clone_size: NA; v_call: TRBV13; d_call: NA; cdr3_aa: CASSTTRGKLYEQYF; cdr3_nt: TGTGCCAGCAGCACCACACGGGGGAAACTCTACGAGCAGTACTTC
cdr3_length: 15; j_call: TRBJ1-5; clone_size: NA; v_call: TRBV27; d_call: TRBD1; cdr3_aa: CASSIQGARNQPQHF; cdr3_nt: TGTGCCAGCAGTATACAGGGGGCGAGAAATCAGCCCCAGCATTTT
cdr3_length: 15; j_call: TRBJ1-1; clone_size: NA; v_call: TRBV5-6; d_call: NA; cdr3_aa: CASSLARGWDTEAFF; cdr3_nt: TGTGCCAGCAGCTTGGCCCGGGGGTGGGACACTGAAGCTTTCTTT
cdr3_length: 17; j_call: TRBJ2-6; clone_size: NA; v_call: TRBV19; d_call: TRBD2; cdr3_aa: CASSPGGRSFGANVLTF; cdr3_nt: TGTGCCAGTTCCCCGGGAGGGCGTAGCTTTGGGGCCAACGTCCTGACTTTC
cdr3_length: 15; j_call: TRBJ2-7; clone_size: NA; v_call: TRBV6-5; d_call: NA; cdr3_aa: CASSTTGGTTYEQYF; cdr3_nt: TGTGCCAGCAGTACCACCGGGGGAACCACCTACGAGCAGTACTTC
cdr3_length: 13; j_call: TRBJ1-2; clone_size: NA; v_call: TRBV19; d_call: TRBD1; cdr3_aa: CASAAGGLGGYTF; cdr3_nt: TGTGCCAGTGCGGCAGGGGGTCTCGGTGGCTACACCTTC
cdr3_length: 17; j_call: TRBJ2-6; clone_size: NA; v_call: TRBV7-2; d_call: NA; cdr3_aa: CASSLLSYGAGANVLTF; cdr3_nt: TGTGCCAGCAGCTTACTCTCGTATGGGGCAGGGGCCAACGTCCTGACTTTC
cdr3_length: 19; j_call: TRBJ2-4; clone_size: NA; v_call: TRBV7-9; d_call: TRBD1; cdr3_aa: CASSLAGRGLLLAKNIQYF; cdr3_nt: TGTGCCAGCAGCTTAGCGGGCAGGGGGCTCTTACTAGCCAAAAACATTCAGTACTTC
cdr3_length: 12; j_call: TRBJ2-7; clone_size: few; v_call: TRBV7-2; d_call: NA; cdr3_aa: CASSLPPYEQYF; cdr3_nt: TGTGCCAGCAGCCTCCCCCCCTACGAGCAGTACTTC
cdr3_length: 18; j_call: TRBJ2-6; clone_size: NA; v_call: TRBV7-2; d_call: NA; cdr3_aa: CASSLVYFRKTRANVLTF; cdr3_nt: TGTGCCAGCAGCTTAGTGTATTTTAGGAAGACCCGGGCCAACGTCCTGACTTTC
cdr3_length: 14; j_call: TRBJ1-5; clone_size: NA; v_call: TRBV2; d_call: NA; cdr3_aa: CASSELQGVQPQHF; cdr3_nt: TGTGCCAGCAGTGAATTACAGGGTGTTCAGCCCCAGCATTTT
cdr3_length: 13; j_call: TRBJ2-1; clone_size: NA; v_call: TRBV14; d_call: NA; cdr3_aa: CASSQDRLNEQFF; cdr3_nt: TGTGCCAGCAGCCAAGATCGATTGAATGAGCAGTTCTTC
cdr3_length: 15; j_call: TRBJ1-2; clone_size: NA; v_call: TRBV9; d_call: NA; cdr3_aa: CASSVEPGYVYGYTF; cdr3_nt: TGTGCCAGCAGCGTAGAACCCGGGTACGTCTATGGCTACACCTTC
cdr3_length: 13; j_call: TRBJ2-5; clone_size: once; v_call: TRBV5-1; d_call: NA; cdr3_aa: CASSQAGAETQYF; cdr3_nt: TGCGCCAGCAGCCAAGCAGGGGCTGAGACCCAGTACTTC
cdr3_length: 15; j_call: TRBJ2-1; clone_size: NA; v_call: TRBV9; d_call: NA; cdr3_aa: CASSARDRTYNEQFF; cdr3_nt: TGTGCCAGCAGCGCCCGGGACCGGACCTACAATGAGCAGTTCTTC
cdr3_length: 15; j_call: TRBJ2-7; clone_size: NA; v_call: TRBV11-2; d_call: TRBD1; cdr3_aa: CASSLRPDRVGEQYF; cdr3_nt: TGTGCCAGCAGCTTAAGGCCTGACAGGGTCGGCGAGCAGTACTTC
cdr3_length: 13; j_call: TRBJ1-5; clone_size: NA; v_call: TRBV10-3; d_call: TRBD1; cdr3_aa: CAIRDRVEQPQHF; cdr3_nt: TGTGCCATCAGAGACAGGGTGGAACAGCCCCAGCATTTT
cdr3_length: 16; j_call: TRBJ1-4; clone_size: once; v_call: TRBV15; d_call: NA; cdr3_aa: CATSRDPGEANEKLFF; cdr3_nt: TGTGCCACCAGCAGAGATCCCGGAGAGGCTAATGAAAAACTGTTTTTT
cdr3_length: 16; j_call: TRBJ2-7; clone_size: NA; v_call: TRBV18; d_call: TRBD2; cdr3_aa: CASSPTSGSSMYEQYF; cdr3_nt: TGTGCCAGCTCACCTACTAGCGGGAGTTCTATGTACGAGCAGTACTTC
cdr3_length: 20; j_call: TRBJ2-7; clone_size: NA; v_call: TRBV11-2; d_call: TRBD2; cdr3_aa: CASSLDKGHNRAGGRREQYF; cdr3_nt: TGTGCCAGCAGCTTAGATAAAGGGCACAACCGAGCGGGAGGAAGGCGCGAGCAGTACTTC
cdr3_length: 13; j_call: TRBJ2-5; clone_size: NA; v_call: TRBV29-1; d_call: NA; cdr3_aa: CSVEPGAGETQYF; cdr3_nt: TGCAGCGTTGAACCGGGAGCGGGAGAGACCCAGTACTTC
cdr3_length: 16; j_call: TRBJ2-3; clone_size: NA; v_call: TRBV15; d_call: NA; cdr3_aa: CATSTRREGAGDTQYF; cdr3_nt: TGTGCCACCAGCACCCGTAGGGAGGGGGCTGGTGATACGCAGTATTTT
cdr3_length: 15; j_call: TRBJ2-1; clone_size: NA; v_call: TRBV5-4; d_call: TRBD2; cdr3_aa: CASSQGLLLRDEQFF; cdr3_nt: TGTGCCAGCAGCCAGGGACTATTACTTAGGGATGAGCAGTTCTTC
cdr3_length: 14; j_call: TRBJ2-7; clone_size: NA; v_call: TRBV7-6; d_call: NA; cdr3_aa: CASSLARLEYEQYF; cdr3_nt: TGTGCCAGCAGCTTAGCGAGACTAGAATACGAGCAGTACTTC
cdr3_length: 17; j_call: TRBJ1-3; clone_size: once; v_call: TRBV5-8; d_call: NA; cdr3_aa: CASSRLSWGPSGNTIYF; cdr3_nt: TGTGCCAGCAGCCGATTATCTTGGGGACCCTCTGGAAACACCATATATTTT
cdr3_length: 14; j_call: TRBJ1-1; clone_size: NA; v_call: TRBV4-3; d_call: NA; cdr3_aa: CASSQGGRRTEAFF; cdr3_nt: TGCGCCAGCAGCCAAGGAGGGAGGCGGACTGAAGCTTTCTTT
cdr3_length: 13; j_call: TRBJ2-2; clone_size: NA; v_call: TRBV7-9; d_call: NA; cdr3_aa: CASSLNAGGELFF; cdr3_nt: TGTGCCAGCAGCTTAAACGCTGGCGGGGAGCTGTTTTTT
cdr3_length: 13; j_call: TRBJ2-7; clone_size: NA; v_call: TRBV5-1; d_call: NA; cdr3_aa: CASSGGQSYEQYF; cdr3_nt: TGCGCCAGCAGCGGAGGACAGAGCTACGAGCAGTACTTC
cdr3_length: 16; j_call: TRBJ2-1; clone_size: NA; v_call: TRBV2; d_call: TRBD1; cdr3_aa: CASSPLQGAANNEQFF; cdr3_nt: TGTGCCAGCAGCCCCCTTCAGGGGGCCGCCAACAATGAGCAGTTCTTC
cdr3_length: 14; j_call: TRBJ1-4; clone_size: NA; v_call: TRBV5-4; d_call: TRBD1; cdr3_aa: CASSSRQGGEKLFF; cdr3_nt: TGTGCCAGCAGCTCGAGACAGGGAGGTGAAAAACTGTTTTTT
cdr3_length: 16; j_call: TRBJ2-3; clone_size: NA; v_call: TRBV28; d_call: TRBD1; cdr3_aa: CASSFFTGGLTDTQYF; cdr3_nt: TGTGCCAGCAGCTTCTTTACAGGGGGGTTGACAGATACGCAGTATTTT
cdr3_length: 13; j_call: TRBJ2-7; clone_size: NA; v_call: TRBV6-4; d_call: NA; cdr3_aa: CASSVEQGYEQYF; cdr3_nt: TGTGCCAGCAGTGTCGAACAGGGCTACGAGCAGTACTTC
cdr3_length: 17; j_call: TRBJ2-7; clone_size: NA; v_call: TRBV10-2; d_call: NA; cdr3_aa: CASSESSRVGIHYEQYF; cdr3_nt: TGCGCCAGCAGTGAGTCATCCAGAGTAGGAATCCATTACGAGCAGTACTTC
cdr3_length: 13; j_call: TRBJ2-3; clone_size: NA; v_call: TRBV6-4; d_call: NA; cdr3_aa: CASSDSSVDTQYF; cdr3_nt: TGTGCCAGCAGTGACTCGAGTGTAGATACGCAGTATTTT
cdr3_length: 14; j_call: TRBJ2-2; clone_size: NA; v_call: TRBV7-2; d_call: NA; cdr3_aa: CASSLDGVVRELFF; cdr3_nt: TGTGCCAGCAGCTTAGATGGCGTGGTTCGGGAGCTGTTTTTT
cdr3_length: 18; j_call: TRBJ2-3; clone_size: NA; v_call: TRBV7-8; d_call: TRBD2; cdr3_aa: CASSRQLRTSGYTDTQYF; cdr3_nt: TGTGCCAGCAGCCGCCAACTCCGGACTAGCGGATACACAGATACGCAGTATTTT
cdr3_length: 13; j_call: TRBJ1-2; clone_size: NA; v_call: TRBV19; d_call: NA; cdr3_aa: CASSIPGLYGYTF; cdr3_nt: TGTGCCAGTAGTATCCCCGGACTGTATGGCTACACCTTC
cdr3_length: 14; j_call: TRBJ2-1; clone_size: NA; v_call: TRBV2; d_call: NA; cdr3_aa: CASSRSGDPPPSFF; cdr3_nt: TGTGCCAGCAGTCGTTCGGGGGACCCCCCTCCATCGTTCTTC
cdr3_length: 17; j_call: TRBJ1-3; clone_size: NA; v_call: TRBV5-1; d_call: TRBD1; cdr3_aa: CASSLTRQGLAGNTIYF; cdr3_nt: TGCGCCAGCAGCTTGACGAGACAGGGATTAGCTGGAAACACCATATATTTT
cdr3_length: 13; j_call: TRBJ1-2; clone_size: NA; v_call: TRBV6-1; d_call: NA; cdr3_aa: CASSEGGGDGYTF; cdr3_nt: TGTGCCAGCAGTGAAGGTGGGGGCGATGGCTACACCTTC
cdr3_length: 14; j_call: TRBJ1-1; clone_size: NA; v_call: TRBV6-6; d_call: NA; cdr3_aa: CASRHGTPDSEAFF; cdr3_nt: TGTGCCAGCAGGCACGGGACCCCGGACTCTGAAGCTTTCTTT
cdr3_length: 15; j_call: TRBJ2-3; clone_size: once; v_call: TRBV5-1; d_call: NA; cdr3_aa: CASTDGQRLTDTQYF; cdr3_nt: TGCGCCAGCACCGATGGGCAAAGGCTCACAGATACGCAGTATTTT
cdr3_length: 19; j_call: TRBJ2-1; clone_size: NA; v_call: TRBV5-4; d_call: TRBD2; cdr3_aa: CASRSKGGTLAGAGNEQFF; cdr3_nt: TGTGCCAGCAGGTCGAAAGGGGGGACACTAGCGGGAGCGGGCAATGAGCAGTTCTTC
cdr3_length: 18; j_call: TRBJ2-1; clone_size: NA; v_call: TRBV15; d_call: NA; cdr3_aa: CATRQEPRAPSSYNEQFF; cdr3_nt: TGTGCCACCAGGCAAGAGCCCAGGGCCCCAAGCTCCTACAATGAGCAGTTCTTC